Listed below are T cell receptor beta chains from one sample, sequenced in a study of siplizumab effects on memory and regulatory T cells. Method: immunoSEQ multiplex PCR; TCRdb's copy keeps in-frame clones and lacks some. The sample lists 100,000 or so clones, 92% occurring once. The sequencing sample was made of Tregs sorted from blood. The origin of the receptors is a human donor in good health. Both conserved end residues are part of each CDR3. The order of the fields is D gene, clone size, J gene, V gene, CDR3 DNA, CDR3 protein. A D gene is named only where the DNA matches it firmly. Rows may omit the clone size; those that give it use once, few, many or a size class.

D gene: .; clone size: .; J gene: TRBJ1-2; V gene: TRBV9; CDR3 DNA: TGTGCCAGCAGCGTAGAGCAGGGTGCAATCTATGGCTACACCTTC; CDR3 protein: CASSVEQGAIYGYTF
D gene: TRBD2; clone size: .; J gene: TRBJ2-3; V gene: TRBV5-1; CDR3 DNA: TGCGCCAGCAGCCCCGGGACTAGCGGGAGATTATCGGGAGATACGCAGTATTTT; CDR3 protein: CASSPGTSGRLSGDTQYF
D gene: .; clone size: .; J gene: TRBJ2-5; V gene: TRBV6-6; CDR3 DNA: TGTGCCAGCAGTTACGTCACGGAAGAGACCCAGTACTTC; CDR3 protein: CASSYVTEETQYF
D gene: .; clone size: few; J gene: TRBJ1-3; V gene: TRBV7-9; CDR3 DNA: TGTGCCAGCTCCCCGGCCGGAAACACCATATATTTT; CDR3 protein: CASSPAGNTIYF
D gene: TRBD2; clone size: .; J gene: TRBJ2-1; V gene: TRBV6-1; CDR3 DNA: TGTGCCAGCAGTGTAACTAGCGGGAGATTGGGGATCAGCAATGAGCAGTTCTTC; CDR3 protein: CASSVTSGRLGISNEQFF
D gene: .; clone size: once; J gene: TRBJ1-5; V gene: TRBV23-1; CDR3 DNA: TGCGCCAGCAGTCCCCCACCCCAGCATTTT; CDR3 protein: CASSPPPQHF
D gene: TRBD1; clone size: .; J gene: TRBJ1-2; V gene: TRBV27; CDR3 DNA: TGTGCCAGCAGTAAAAGGACAGGCGCTAACTATGGCTACACCTTC; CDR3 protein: CASSKRTGANYGYTF
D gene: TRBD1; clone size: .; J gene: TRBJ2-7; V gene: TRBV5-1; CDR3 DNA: TGCGCCAGCAGCTTGGCTGACAGGGTAAATTACGAGCAGTACTTC; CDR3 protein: CASSLADRVNYEQYF
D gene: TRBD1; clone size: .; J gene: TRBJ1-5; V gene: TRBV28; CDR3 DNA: TGTGCCAGCAGTTTCTATACTCCGACAGGGGCTAGGCAGCATTTT; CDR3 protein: CASSFYTPTGARQHF
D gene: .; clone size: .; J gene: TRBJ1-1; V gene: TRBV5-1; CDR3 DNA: TGCGCCAGCAGCTTGGGGTCAGGGTGGGTCACTGAAGCTTTCTTT; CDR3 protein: CASSLGSGWVTEAFF
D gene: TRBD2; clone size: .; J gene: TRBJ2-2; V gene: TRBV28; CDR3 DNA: TGTGCCAGCAGACTTAGCGGGAGGGTGTCCGGGGAGCTGTTTTTT; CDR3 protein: CASRLSGRVSGELFF
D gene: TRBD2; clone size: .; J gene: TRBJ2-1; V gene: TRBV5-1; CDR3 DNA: TGCGCCAGCGGTCTAGCGGGAAACAATGAGCAGTTCTTC; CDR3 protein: CASGLAGNNEQFF
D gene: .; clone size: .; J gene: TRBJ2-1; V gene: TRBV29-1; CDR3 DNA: TGCAGCGTTACTAGCCCCCCCAGCTCCTACAATGAGCAGTTCTTC; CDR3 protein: CSVTSPPSSYNEQFF
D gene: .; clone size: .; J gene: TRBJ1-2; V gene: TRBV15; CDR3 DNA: TGTGCCACCAGCAGACCTCAGACAGGCTACACCTTC; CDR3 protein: CATSRPQTGYTF
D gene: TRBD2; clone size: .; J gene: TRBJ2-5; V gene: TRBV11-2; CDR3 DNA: TGTGCCAGCAGCTCGGGACTAGCGGCTCAAGAGACCCAGTACTTC; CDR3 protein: CASSSGLAAQETQYF
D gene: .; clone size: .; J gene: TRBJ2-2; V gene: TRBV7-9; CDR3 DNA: TGTGCCAGCAGCTTTGGGTCAGGGAAGGCCGGGGAGCTGTTTTTT; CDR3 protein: CASSFGSGKAGELFF
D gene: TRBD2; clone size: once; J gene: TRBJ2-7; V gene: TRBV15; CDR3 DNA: TGTGCCACCAGCAGAGATTTGTCAGGACTAGAAGGCGAGCAGTACTTC; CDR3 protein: CATSRDLSGLEGEQYF
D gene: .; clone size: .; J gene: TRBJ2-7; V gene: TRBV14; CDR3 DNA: TGTGCCAGCAGCCAAGCAGGGAGTGGCGAGCAGTACTTC; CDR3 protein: CASSQAGSGEQYF
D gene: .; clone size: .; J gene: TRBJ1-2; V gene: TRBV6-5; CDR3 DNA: TGTGCCAGCAGTCCCTTGGGTCAGGGTCATGGCTACACCTTC; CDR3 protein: CASSPLGQGHGYTF
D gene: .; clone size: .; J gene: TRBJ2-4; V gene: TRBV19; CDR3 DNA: TGTGCCAGTAGTATTCGACCGACTTTAGCCAAAAACATTCAGTACTTC; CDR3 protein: CASSIRPTLAKNIQYF
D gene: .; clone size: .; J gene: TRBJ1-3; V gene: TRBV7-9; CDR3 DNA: TGTGCCAGCAGTACAGGCTCTGGAAACACCATATATTTT; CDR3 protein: CASSTGSGNTIYF
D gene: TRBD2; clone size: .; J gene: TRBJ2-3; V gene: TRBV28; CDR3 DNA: TGTGCCAGCAGTTTATTCATAGCGGGAAGGACTAGCACAGATACGCAGTATTTT; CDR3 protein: CASSLFIAGRTSTDTQYF
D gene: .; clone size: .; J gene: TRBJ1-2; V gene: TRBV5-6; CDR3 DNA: TGTGCCAGCACCCAGAGAGGGGCCGGCGGCTACACCTTC; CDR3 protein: CASTQRGAGGYTF
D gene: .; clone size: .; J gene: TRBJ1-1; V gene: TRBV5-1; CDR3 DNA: TGCGCCAGCAGCTTCAGTGACAGAAACACTGAAGCTTTCTTT; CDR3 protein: CASSFSDRNTEAFF
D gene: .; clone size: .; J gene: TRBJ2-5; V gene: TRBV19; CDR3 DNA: TGTGCCAGTAGTGGACGGACTCTGGAGACCCAGTACTTC; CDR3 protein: CASSGRTLETQYF
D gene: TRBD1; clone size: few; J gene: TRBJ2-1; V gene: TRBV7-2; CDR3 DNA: TGTGCCAGCAGCTTAGGATCTCAGGGGGCGCTTCATGAGCAGTTCTTC; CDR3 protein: CASSLGSQGALHEQFF
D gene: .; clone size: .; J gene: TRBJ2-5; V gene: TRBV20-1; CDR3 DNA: TGCAGTGCTACAGTGCAAGAGACCCAGTACTTC; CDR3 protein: CSATVQETQYF
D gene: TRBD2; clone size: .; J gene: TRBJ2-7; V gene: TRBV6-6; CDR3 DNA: TGTGCCAGCAGACCCTGGACTAGCGGGGCATCCTACGAGCAGTACTTC; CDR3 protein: CASRPWTSGASYEQYF
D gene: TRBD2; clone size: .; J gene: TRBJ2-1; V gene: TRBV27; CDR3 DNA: TGTGCCAGCAGTTTATCGTTAGGAGGGAGGGCCCATGAGCAGTTCTTC; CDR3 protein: CASSLSLGGRAHEQFF
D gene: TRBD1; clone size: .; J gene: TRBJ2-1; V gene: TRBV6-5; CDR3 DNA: TGTGCCAGCAGGGACGCGGGACAGGGTGAGTTCTTC; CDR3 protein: CASRDAGQGEFF
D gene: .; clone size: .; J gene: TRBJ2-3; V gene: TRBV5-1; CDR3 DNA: TGCGCCAGCAGCTTATCGACGATCACAGATACGCAGTATTTT; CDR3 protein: CASSLSTITDTQYF
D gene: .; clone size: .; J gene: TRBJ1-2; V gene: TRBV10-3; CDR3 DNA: TGTGCCATCAGTGACAGGCGCGCCTCTAACTATGGCTACACCTTC; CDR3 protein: CAISDRRASNYGYTF
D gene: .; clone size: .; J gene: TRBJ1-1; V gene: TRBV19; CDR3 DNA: TGTGCCAGTACGGGTGGGGGGATGAACACTGAAGCTTTCTTT; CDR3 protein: CASTGGGMNTEAFF
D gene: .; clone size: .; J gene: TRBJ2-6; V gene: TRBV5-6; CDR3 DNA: TGTGCCAGCAGCTTGGTAGGTGGGTCAGGGGCCAACGTCCTGACTTTC; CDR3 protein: CASSLVGGSGANVLTF
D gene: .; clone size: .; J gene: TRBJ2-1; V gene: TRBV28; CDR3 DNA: TGTGCCAGCAGTTTGCCTGGGGGGTTAGAGCAGTTCTTC; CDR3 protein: CASSLPGGLEQFF
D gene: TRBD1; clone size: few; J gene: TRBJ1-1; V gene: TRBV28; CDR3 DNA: TGTGCCAGCAGTTTAAACAGGGGGGCTTTCTTT; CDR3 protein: CASSLNRGAFF
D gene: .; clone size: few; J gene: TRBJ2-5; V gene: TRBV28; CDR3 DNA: TGTGCCACCGAGGAGACTACGGAGTACCAAGAGACCCAGTACTTC; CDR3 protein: CATEETTEYQETQYF
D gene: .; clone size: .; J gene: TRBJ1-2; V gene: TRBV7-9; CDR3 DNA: TGTGCCAGCAGCTTCGAGGACACCTATGGCTACACCTTC; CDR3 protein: CASSFEDTYGYTF
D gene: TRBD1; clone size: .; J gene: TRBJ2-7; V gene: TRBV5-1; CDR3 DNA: TGCGCCAGCAGCCTGGGACAGGGCCCTTTCGAGCAGTACTTC; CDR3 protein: CASSLGQGPFEQYF
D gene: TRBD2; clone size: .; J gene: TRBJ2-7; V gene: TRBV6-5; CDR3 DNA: TGTGCCACCGTAGCGGGAGGTACCTACGAGCAGTACTTC; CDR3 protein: CATVAGGTYEQYF
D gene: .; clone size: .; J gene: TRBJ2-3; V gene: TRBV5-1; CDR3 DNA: TGCGCCAGCAGCTTGACAAAAAGCACAGATACGCAGTATTTT; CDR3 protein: CASSLTKSTDTQYF
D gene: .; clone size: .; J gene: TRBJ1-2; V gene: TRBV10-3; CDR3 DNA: TGTGCCATCAGTGGAAGGGACACGTTCATGGGCTACACCTTC; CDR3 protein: CAISGRDTFMGYTF